The entry below gives a single TCR beta chain sequence along with its context. Germline V gene data show CDR1 as KGHDR and CDR2 as SFDVKD. Trimming cost V 6 bases and J 0 bases, with 7 bases left between them. This CDR3 comprises 14 residues. TCRdb keeps only in-frame clones here, not all; method: immunoSEQ multiplex PCR. This table has almost 400,000 clones, 89% appearing once. This specimen belongs to a study of blood T cell repertoires in COVID-19. The V gene is TRBV24-1, the J gene TRBJ2-2; D perhaps matches TRBD2 (5 bases). The sample was PBMCs or T cells enriched from blood (not recorded which). The clonotype originates from a woman aged 25-40 years who had recovered from COVID-19. This CDR3 is CATSSGANTGELFF. The CDR3 DNA reads TGTGCCACCAGTTCCGGGGCGAACACCGGGGAGCTGTTTTTT.